A single sample is the source of the 6 T cell receptor beta chains below, sequenced in a study of Graves' ophthalmopathy and Graves' hyperthyroidism. Scientists amplified the TCR beta CDR3 regions from RNA transcripts. In the first round, RT-PCR was carried out with HTBI primers, and a multiplex PCR formed the second round. TCRdb recomputed calls from the multiplex PCR reads with MiXCR, one row per CDR3 protein. The table shows approximately 50,000 distinct CDR3 sequences, with around 48% occurring only once. The sample was peripheral blood. These receptors were obtained from an adult man with Graves' ophthalmopathy.

The CDR3 nucleotides are TGTGCCAGCAGCACTACCGTGGAGGTCGATAGGACCCAGTACTTC. Its translation is CASSTTVEVDRTQYF. The chain uses TRBV7-9 and TRBJ2-5; D may be TRBD2 (5 bases). This CDR3 has 15 residues. V was pared by 5 bases and J by 7 bases, with 20 bases between. CDR1 and CDR2 (germline): SEHNR, FQNEAQ (reference sequence).

The table lists this clonotype with many counts. The gene calls are TRBV4-1 and TRBJ2-3, with 9 bases aligning to TRBD1. Germline V gene lookup returns CDR1 MGHRA and CDR2 YSYEKL. Germline trimming cut 5 bases from V and 3 bases from J; bases unmatched to any gene: 6. This CDR3 region has 15 residues. The CDR3 is CASSMRDRATDTQYF. The CDR3 DNA reads as TGCGCCAGCAGCATGAGGGACAGGGCGACAGATACGCAGTATTTT.

The CDR3 bases are TGTGCCAGTAGTAACCCCGGACGGGGAGTCTACGAGCAGTACTTC. Its protein product is CASSNPGRGVYEQYF. The rearrangement joins TRBV19 to TRBJ2-7; tentative D call: TRBD2 (5 bases). The V gene lost 4 bases and the J gene lost 3 bases, with 16 bases spanning the gap. Looked up from germline, CDR1 is LNHDA and CDR2 is SQIVND (reference sequence). This CDR3 region has 15 residues.

The rearrangement links TRBV12-3 or TRBV12-4 to TRBJ2-2; D not resolved. CDR3 size: 13 residues. CDR3 loop: CVGSQGPTGELFF. The CDR3 DNA reads as TGTGTCGGCAGTCAAGGACCCACCGGGGAGCTGTTTTTT.

J is TRBJ2-7 and V is TRBV5-1; 14 nucleotides line up with TRBD2. The V segment lost 4 bases and the J segment 5 bases; nucleotides outside the gene matches: 5. The V gene's germline CDR1 is SGHRS and CDR2 YFSETQ. CDR3 size: 15 residues. CDR3 coding DNA: TGCGCCAGCAGCATGGGACTAGCGGGAGTCGACGAGCAGTACTTC. It specifies CASSMGLAGVDEQYF.

This clonotype was counted many times. This chain uses TRBV12-3 or TRBV12-4 with TRBJ2-3; TRBD1 or TRBD2 may be the D gene (6 bases each). This CDR3 has 15 amino acids. Trimming stripped 6 bases from V and 5 bases from J, with 18 bases between. CDR3 residues: CASRPLAEGGDTQYF. The CDR3, as DNA: TGTGCCAGCAGACCTTTAGCGGAAGGGGGAGATACGCAGTATTTT.